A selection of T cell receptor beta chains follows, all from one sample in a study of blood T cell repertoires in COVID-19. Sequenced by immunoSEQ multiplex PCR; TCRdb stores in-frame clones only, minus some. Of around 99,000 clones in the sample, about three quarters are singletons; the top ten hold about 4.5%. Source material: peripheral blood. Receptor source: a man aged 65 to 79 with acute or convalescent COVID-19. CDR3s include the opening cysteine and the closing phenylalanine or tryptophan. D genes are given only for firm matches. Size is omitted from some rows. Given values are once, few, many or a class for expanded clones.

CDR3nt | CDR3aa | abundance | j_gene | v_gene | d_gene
TGTGCCAGCAGCTCAGAGGGCTTTAGGACGCCCCACACCTTC | CASSSEGFRTPHTF | - | TRBJ1-2 | TRBV9 | -
TGTGCCACCCAGGCTAGCGGGGGGAAAGAGACCCAGTACTTC | CATQASGGKETQYF | - | TRBJ2-5 | TRBV15 | TRBD2
TGTGCCAGTAGGGGACAGGGATTGAACACTGAAGCTTTCTTT | CASRGQGLNTEAFF | - | TRBJ1-1 | TRBV19 | TRBD1
TGTGCCAGCAGCGGACGGACTAGCGGTAGCACAGATACGCAGTATTTT | CASSGRTSGSTDTQYF | - | TRBJ2-3 | TRBV3-1/TRBV3-2 | TRBD2
TGTGCCAGCTCACCAAGCACAGCAAACTATGGCTACACCTTC | CASSPSTANYGYTF | - | TRBJ1-2 | TRBV18 | -
TGTGCCAGTAGTATAATGGGACAGGGGGCGTTCGGTGAGCAGTTCTTC | CASSIMGQGAFGEQFF | - | TRBJ2-1 | TRBV19 | TRBD1
TGTGCCAGCAGTGACAGACTAGCGAGGGGAGCAGATACGCAGTATTTT | CASSDRLARGADTQYF | few | TRBJ2-3 | TRBV6-1 | TRBD2
TGTGCCAGCCGACAACTAGATGCCGAGCAGTACTTC | CASRQLDAEQYF | - | TRBJ2-7 | TRBV12-3/TRBV12-4 | -
TGTGCCAGCAGCTTAGGGGCGGGGGGGCCGGAGACCCAGTACTTC | CASSLGAGGPETQYF | - | TRBJ2-5 | TRBV11-2 | TRBD2
TGTGCCAGCTCACCGGGCAGGGTCTTGGAAAAACTGTTTTTT | CASSPGRVLEKLFF | - | TRBJ1-4 | TRBV18 | -
TGCGCCAGCAGCCCGAACAGGGTTTCCTACAATGAGCAGTTCTTC | CASSPNRVSYNEQFF | - | TRBJ2-1 | TRBV5-1 | -
TGTGCCAGCAGCTTGGGGGACACGAACACTGAAGCTTTCTTT | CASSLGDTNTEAFF | many | TRBJ1-1 | TRBV5-5 | -
TGCGCCAGCAGTCCACGGGGGGCCTTATCCTACGAGCAGTACTTC | CASSPRGALSYEQYF | few | TRBJ2-7 | TRBV5-1 | -
TGTGCCAGCAGTGTCAGGGGTCCGAGCTCCTATAATTCACCCCTCCACTTT | CASSVRGPSSYNSPLHF | - | TRBJ1-6 | TRBV25-1 | -
TGTGCCAGCTCACCGAGTATGGACAGGGGAGAAGCTTTCTTT | CASSPSMDRGEAFF | - | TRBJ1-1 | TRBV18 | TRBD1
TGTGCCAGCGGGGGGGCTTTCACAGATACGCAGTATTTT | CASGGAFTDTQYF | - | TRBJ2-3 | TRBV27 | -
TGTGCCAGCAGCTTAGAGAGCGGGGTCAGGCAAGCTTTCTTT | CASSLESGVRQAFF | once | TRBJ1-1 | TRBV7-9 | -
TGCGCCAGCAGCCAAGAAAACAGGGGGCGCGGCTACACCTTC | CASSQENRGRGYTF | - | TRBJ1-2 | TRBV4-1 | TRBD1
TGTGCCAGCAGCGTAGGGGGGGTGAGCTCCTATAATTCACCCCTCCACTTT | CASSVGGVSSYNSPLHF | once | TRBJ1-6 | TRBV9 | -
TGTGCCAGCAGCCCGACAGGGGGAAACACCATATATTTT | CASSPTGGNTIYF | - | TRBJ1-3 | TRBV7-9 | TRBD1
TGTGCCAGCAGCCGGAAGGGGGCTAGTGAAAAACTGTTTTTT | CASSRKGASEKLFF | - | TRBJ1-4 | TRBV3-1/TRBV3-2 | TRBD1
TGTGCCACCTTTACTGAGGGAAACAAGCAGTACTTC | CATFTEGNKQYF | once | TRBJ2-7 | TRBV27 | -
TGTGCCAGCAGCCGGGACGGCAGGGGGCCCGGCTACACCTTC | CASSRDGRGPGYTF | - | TRBJ1-2 | TRBV7-2 | TRBD1
TGTGCCAGTAGTAGGGTCCAAGGGGGGGACCAAGAGACCCAGTACTTC | CASSRVQGGDQETQYF | - | TRBJ2-5 | TRBV19 | -
TGTGCCAGCAGCGGAGGGGTGGACGACAATCAGCCCCAGCATTTT | CASSGGVDDNQPQHF | - | TRBJ1-5 | TRBV5-8 | -
TGTGCCAGTACCCGCGGGACAGGGTTCTATGGCTACACCTTC | CASTRGTGFYGYTF | - | TRBJ1-2 | TRBV19 | TRBD1
TGTGCCATCCCGGATGGAGGCACAGATACGCAGTATTTT | CAIPDGGTDTQYF | - | TRBJ2-3 | TRBV7-9 | -
TGTGCCAGCTCCGGGAACACGAAAGAGACCCAGTACTTC | CASSGNTKETQYF | few | TRBJ2-5 | TRBV18 | -
TGTGCCAGCAGCGGGAGGGACTCGGCCGCCCGCGAGCAGTACTTC | CASSGRDSAAREQYF | - | TRBJ2-7 | TRBV5-6 | TRBD2
TGTGCCAGCAGTTACTCTACGCAGGGAAACACTGAAGCTTTCTTT | CASSYSTQGNTEAFF | - | TRBJ1-1 | TRBV6-6 | -
TGCGCCAGCAGCTTGGAGGCCAGGGCGTCCCATGAGCAGTTCTTC | CASSLEARASHEQFF | - | TRBJ2-1 | TRBV5-1 | -
TGCGCCAGCAGACTAGCGGGGGGAGGATACGAGCAGTACTTC | CASRLAGGGYEQYF | - | TRBJ2-7 | TRBV5-1 | TRBD2
TGTGCCAGTAGTCCCGGGACAGGGACCCTGAACACTGAAGCTTTCTTT | CASSPGTGTLNTEAFF | - | TRBJ1-1 | TRBV19 | TRBD1
TGTGCCAGCAGCGACGACAGGGCGAACACCGGGGAGCTGTTTTTT | CASSDDRANTGELFF | few | TRBJ2-2 | TRBV7-9 | TRBD1
TGCGCCAGCAGCCAATTTCTAGCGGAAAGCACAGATACGCAGTATTTT | CASSQFLAESTDTQYF | - | TRBJ2-3 | TRBV4-1 | TRBD2
TGTGCCAGCAGCCGTCTCGGTGCAACTAATGAAAAACTGTTTTTT | CASSRLGATNEKLFF | - | TRBJ1-4 | TRBV5-6 | -
TGTGCCAGCAGCCGGGGACTAGCGGGGGGAGCTCGCGTCTACGAGCAGTACTTC | CASSRGLAGGARVYEQYF | - | TRBJ2-7 | TRBV7-2 | TRBD2
TGTGCCAGCAGCTTGGGTAGCGGGGGGGTCGATGAGCAGTTCTTC | CASSLGSGGVDEQFF | - | TRBJ2-1 | TRBV11-2 | TRBD2
TGTGCCACCAGCAGAAGACAGGGGGAAGGGACCGGGGAGCTGTTTTTT | CATSRRQGEGTGELFF | - | TRBJ2-2 | TRBV15 | TRBD1
TGTGCCAGCAGTTACGAAGGGGGCTTTGGTCAGCCCCAGCATTTT | CASSYEGGFGQPQHF | - | TRBJ1-5 | TRBV6-5 | TRBD1
TGCAGCTTCAGACATCTGAACACTGAAGCTTTCTTT | CSFRHLNTEAFF | - | TRBJ1-1 | TRBV29-1 | -
TGCGCCAGCAGCCTGAGAGGGGTACCAGGGAGGCGACAAGATACGCAGTATTTT | CASSLRGVPGRRQDTQYF | - | TRBJ2-3 | TRBV5-1 | -